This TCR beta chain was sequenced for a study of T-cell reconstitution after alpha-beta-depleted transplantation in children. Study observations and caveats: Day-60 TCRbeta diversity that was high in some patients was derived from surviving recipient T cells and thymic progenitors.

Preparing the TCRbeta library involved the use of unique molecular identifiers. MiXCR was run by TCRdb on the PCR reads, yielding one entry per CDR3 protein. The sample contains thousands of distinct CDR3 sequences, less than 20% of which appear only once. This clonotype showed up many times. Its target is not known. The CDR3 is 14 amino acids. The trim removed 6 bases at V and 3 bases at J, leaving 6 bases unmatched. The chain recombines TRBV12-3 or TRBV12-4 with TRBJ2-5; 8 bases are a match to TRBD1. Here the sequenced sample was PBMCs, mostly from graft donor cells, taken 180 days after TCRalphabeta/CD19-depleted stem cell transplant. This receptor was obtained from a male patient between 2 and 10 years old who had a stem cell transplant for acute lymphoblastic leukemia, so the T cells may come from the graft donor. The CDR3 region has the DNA TGTGCCAGCAGGGACGGGACAGGTGAAGAGACCCAGTACTTC. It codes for CASRDGTGEETQYF.